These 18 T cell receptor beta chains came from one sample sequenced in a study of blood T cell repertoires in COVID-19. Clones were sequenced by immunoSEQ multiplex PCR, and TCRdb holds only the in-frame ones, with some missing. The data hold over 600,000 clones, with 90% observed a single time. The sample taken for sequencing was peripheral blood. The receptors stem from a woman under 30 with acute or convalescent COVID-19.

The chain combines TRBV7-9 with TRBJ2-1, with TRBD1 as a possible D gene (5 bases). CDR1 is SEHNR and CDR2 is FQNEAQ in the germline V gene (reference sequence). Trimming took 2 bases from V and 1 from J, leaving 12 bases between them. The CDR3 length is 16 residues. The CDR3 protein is CASSLLGRSSYNEQFF. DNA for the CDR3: TGTGCCAGCAGCTTACTGGGGCGATCATCCTACAATGAGCAGTTCTTC.

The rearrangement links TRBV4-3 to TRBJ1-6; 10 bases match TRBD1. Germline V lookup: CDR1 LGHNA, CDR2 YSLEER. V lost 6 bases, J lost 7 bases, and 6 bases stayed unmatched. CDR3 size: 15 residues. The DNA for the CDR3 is TGCGCCAGCAGTACCCGGGACAGGGGAAATTCACCCCTCCACTTT. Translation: CASSTRDRGNSPLHF.

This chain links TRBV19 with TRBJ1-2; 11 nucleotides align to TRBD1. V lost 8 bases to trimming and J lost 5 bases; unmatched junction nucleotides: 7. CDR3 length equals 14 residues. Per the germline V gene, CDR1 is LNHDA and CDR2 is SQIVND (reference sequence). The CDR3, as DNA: TGTGCCAGTTCCCCGGACAGGGGGCTTTATGGCTACACCTTC. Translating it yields CASSPDRGLYGYTF.

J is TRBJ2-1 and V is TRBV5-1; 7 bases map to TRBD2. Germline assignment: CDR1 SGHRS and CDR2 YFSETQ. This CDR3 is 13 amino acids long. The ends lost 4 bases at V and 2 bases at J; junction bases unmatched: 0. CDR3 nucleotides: TGCGCCAGCAGCGCGGGGGCCTACAATGAGCAGTTCTTC. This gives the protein CASSAGAYNEQFF.

Written as DNA, the CDR3 is TGTGCCAGCAGCCCCACGGGACTAGATGTGGGTATGGGGACCCAGTACTTC. This sequence encodes CASSPTGLDVGMGTQYF. This chain connects TRBV6-2 or TRBV6-3 to TRBJ2-5, with 8 bases that match TRBD2. V lost 6 bases, J lost 7 bases, and 19 bases stayed unmatched. The CDR3 runs to 17 residues. Per germline, CDR1 MNHEY and CDR2 SVGEGT.

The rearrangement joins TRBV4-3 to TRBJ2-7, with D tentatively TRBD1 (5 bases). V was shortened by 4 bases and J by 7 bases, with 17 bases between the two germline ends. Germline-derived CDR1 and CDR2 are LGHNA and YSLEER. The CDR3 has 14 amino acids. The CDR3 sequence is CASSRSDSQEEQYF. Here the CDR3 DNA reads TGCGCCAGCAGCCGATCCGACAGCCAGGAGGAGCAGTACTTC.

The CDR3 reads CASSSPTGGYYGYTF. In nucleotides, the CDR3 is TGTGCCAGCAGCTCACCGACAGGGGGGTACTATGGCTACACCTTC. V and J are TRBV9 and TRBJ1-2; TRBD1 agrees at 9 bases. The germline V gene has CDR1 SGDLS and CDR2 YYNGEE. The CDR3 has 15 residues. With V trimmed by 4 bases and J by 3 bases, 7 bases remained unmatched.

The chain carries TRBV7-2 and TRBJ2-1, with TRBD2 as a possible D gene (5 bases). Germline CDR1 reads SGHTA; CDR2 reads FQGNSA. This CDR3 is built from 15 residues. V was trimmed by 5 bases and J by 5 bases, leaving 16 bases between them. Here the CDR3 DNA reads TGTGCCAGCAGCCTCAGCGGCCACGCGGACAATGAGCAGTTCTTC. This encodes CASSLSGHADNEQFF.

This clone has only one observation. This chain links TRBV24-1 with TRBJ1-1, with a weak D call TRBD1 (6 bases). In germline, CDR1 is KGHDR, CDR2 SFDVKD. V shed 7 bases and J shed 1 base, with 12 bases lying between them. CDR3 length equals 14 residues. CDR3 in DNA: TGTGCCACCAGGCCGACAGGTCGGAACACTGAAGCTTTCTTT. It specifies CATRPTGRNTEAFF.

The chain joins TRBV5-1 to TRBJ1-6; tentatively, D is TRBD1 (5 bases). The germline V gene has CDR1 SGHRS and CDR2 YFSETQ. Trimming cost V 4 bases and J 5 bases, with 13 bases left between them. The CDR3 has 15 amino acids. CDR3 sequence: CASSPFGHNNSPLHF. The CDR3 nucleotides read TGCGCCAGCAGCCCGTTCGGACATAATAATTCACCCCTCCACTTT.

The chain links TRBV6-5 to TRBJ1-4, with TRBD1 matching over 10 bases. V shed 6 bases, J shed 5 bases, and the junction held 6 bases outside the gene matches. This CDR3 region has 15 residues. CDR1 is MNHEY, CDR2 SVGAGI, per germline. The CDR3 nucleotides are TGTGCCAGCAGCGGACGGGACAGGGGAAATGAAAAACTGTTTTTT. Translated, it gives CASSGRDRGNEKLFF.

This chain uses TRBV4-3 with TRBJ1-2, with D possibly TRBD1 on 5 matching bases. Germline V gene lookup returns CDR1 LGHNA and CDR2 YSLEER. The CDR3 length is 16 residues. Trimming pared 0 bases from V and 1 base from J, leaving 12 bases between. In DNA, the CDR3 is TGCGCCAGCAGCCAAGAATTTTCGGGACTTAACTATGGCTACACCTTC. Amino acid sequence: CASSQEFSGLNYGYTF.

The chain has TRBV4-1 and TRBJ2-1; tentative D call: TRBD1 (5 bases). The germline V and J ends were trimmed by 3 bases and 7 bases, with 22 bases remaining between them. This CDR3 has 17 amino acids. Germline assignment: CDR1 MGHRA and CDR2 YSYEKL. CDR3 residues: CASSHPKGKPWINEQFF. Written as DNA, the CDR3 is TGCGCCAGCAGCCACCCTAAGGGGAAACCCTGGATAAATGAGCAGTTCTTC.

DNA for the CDR3: TGTGCCAGTAGCACCCCCACTAGCGGGGGCTACAATGAGCAGTTCTTC. This codes for CASSTPTSGGYNEQFF. This chain uses TRBV19 with TRBJ2-1, with 11 bases identical to TRBD2. The germline gives CDR1 LNHDA, CDR2 SQIVND (reference sequence). CDR3 length equals 16 residues. Losses at the gene ends were 6 bases for V and 3 bases for J; bases not matched to a gene: 7. Variable domain in full (rest from reference TRBV19 and TRBJ2-1): DGGITQSPKYLFRKEGQNVTLSCEQNLNHDAMYWYRQDPGQGLRLIYYSQIVNDFQKGDIAEGYSVSREKKESFPLTVTSAQKNPTAFYLCASSTPTSGGYNEQFFGPGTRLTVL.

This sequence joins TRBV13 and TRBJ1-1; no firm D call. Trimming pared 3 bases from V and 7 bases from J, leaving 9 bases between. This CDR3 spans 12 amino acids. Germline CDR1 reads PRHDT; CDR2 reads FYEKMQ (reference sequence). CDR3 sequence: CASSFYGDEAFF. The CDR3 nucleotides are TGTGCCAGCAGCTTCTACGGGGATGAAGCTTTCTTT.

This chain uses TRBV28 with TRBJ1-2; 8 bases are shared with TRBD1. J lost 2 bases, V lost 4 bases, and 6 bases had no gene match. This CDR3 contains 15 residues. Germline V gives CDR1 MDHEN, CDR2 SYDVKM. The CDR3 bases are TGTGCCAGCAGTTCCCTCCGACAGGGGAACTATGGCTACACCTTC. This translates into CASSSLRQGNYGYTF.

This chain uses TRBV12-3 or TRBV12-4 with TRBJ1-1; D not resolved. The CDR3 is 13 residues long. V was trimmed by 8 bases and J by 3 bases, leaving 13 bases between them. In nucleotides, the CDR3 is TGTGCCAGCTCCCTCCAGGTCCACACTGAAGCTTTCTTT. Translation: CASSLQVHTEAFF.

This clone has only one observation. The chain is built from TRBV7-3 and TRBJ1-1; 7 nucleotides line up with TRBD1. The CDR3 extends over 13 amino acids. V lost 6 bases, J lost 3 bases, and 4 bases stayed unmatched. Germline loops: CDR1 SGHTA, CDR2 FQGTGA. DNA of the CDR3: TGTGCCAGCAGTTCAGGGGGTTACACTGAAGCTTTCTTT. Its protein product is CASSSGGYTEAFF.